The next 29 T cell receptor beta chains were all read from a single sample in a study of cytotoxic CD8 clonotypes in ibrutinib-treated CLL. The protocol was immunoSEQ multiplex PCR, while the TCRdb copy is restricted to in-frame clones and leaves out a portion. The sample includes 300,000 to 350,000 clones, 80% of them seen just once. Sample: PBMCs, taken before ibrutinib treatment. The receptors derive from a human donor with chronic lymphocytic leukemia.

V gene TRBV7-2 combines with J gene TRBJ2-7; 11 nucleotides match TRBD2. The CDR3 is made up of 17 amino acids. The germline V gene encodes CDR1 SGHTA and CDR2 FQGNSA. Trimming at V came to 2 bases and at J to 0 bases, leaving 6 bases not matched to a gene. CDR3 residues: CASSLSVAGGSSYEQYF. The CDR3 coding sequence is TGTGCCAGCAGCTTATCCGTAGCGGGAGGGAGCTCCTACGAGCAGTACTTC.

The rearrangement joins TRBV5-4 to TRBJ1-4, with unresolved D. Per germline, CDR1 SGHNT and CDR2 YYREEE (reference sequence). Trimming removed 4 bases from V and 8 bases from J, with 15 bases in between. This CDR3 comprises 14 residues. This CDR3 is CASSRSVLLEKLFF. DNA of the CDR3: TGTGCCAGCAGCCGGAGTGTCTTGCTAGAAAAACTGTTTTTT.

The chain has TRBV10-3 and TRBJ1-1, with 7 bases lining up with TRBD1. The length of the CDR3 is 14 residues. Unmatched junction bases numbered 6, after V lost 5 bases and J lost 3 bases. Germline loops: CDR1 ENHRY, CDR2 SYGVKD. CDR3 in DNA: TGTGCCATCAGTCCGACAGGGAAAGACACTGAAGCTTTCTTT. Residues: CAISPTGKDTEAFF.

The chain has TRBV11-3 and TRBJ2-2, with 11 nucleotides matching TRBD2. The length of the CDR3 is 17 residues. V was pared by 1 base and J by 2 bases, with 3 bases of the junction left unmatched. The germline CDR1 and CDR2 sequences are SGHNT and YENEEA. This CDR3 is CASSLAGLAENTGELFF. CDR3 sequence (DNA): TGTGCCAGCAGCTTAGCGGGACTAGCGGAAAACACCGGGGAGCTGTTTTTT.

The CDR3 spells CASSWGAAYEQYF. CDR3 DNA: TGTGCCAGCAGTTGGGGGGCCGCGTACGAGCAGTACTTC. V gene TRBV27 combines with J gene TRBJ2-7; D possibly matches TRBD1 or TRBD2 (6 bases each). Germline V lookup: CDR1 MNHEY, CDR2 SMNVEV (reference sequence). V was trimmed by 4 bases and J by 4 bases, leaving 11 bases between them. The CDR3 totals 13 residues.

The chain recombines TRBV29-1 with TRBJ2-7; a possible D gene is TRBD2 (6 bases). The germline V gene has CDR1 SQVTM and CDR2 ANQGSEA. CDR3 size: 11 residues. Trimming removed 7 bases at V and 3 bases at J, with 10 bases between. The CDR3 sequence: CSGGLNYEQYF. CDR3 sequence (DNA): TGCAGCGGGGGACTGAACTACGAGCAGTACTTC.

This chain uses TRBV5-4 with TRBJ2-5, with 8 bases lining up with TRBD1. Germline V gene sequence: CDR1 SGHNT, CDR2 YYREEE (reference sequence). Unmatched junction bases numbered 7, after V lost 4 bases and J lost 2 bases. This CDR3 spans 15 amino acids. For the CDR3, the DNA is TGTGCCAGCAGCCTGAAACAGGGGGTTCAAGAGACCCAGTACTTC. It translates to CASSLKQGVQETQYF. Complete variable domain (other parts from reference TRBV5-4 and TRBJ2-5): ETGVTQSPTHLIKTRGQQVTLRCSSQSGHNTVSWYQQALGQGPQFIFQYYREEENGRGNFPPRFSGLQFPNYSSELNVNALELDDSALYLCASSLKQGVQETQYFGPGTRLLVL.

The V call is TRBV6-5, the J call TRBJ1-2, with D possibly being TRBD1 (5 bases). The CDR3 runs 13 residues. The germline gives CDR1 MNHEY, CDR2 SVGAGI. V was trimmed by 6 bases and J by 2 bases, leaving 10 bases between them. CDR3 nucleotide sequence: TGTGCCAGCAGCCTAAACAGGAACTATGGCTACACCTTC. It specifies CASSLNRNYGYTF.

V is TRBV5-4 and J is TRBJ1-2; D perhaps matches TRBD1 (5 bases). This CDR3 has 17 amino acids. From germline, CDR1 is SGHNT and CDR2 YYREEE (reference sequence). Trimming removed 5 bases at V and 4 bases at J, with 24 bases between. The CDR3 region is CASREGGALQAFYGYTF. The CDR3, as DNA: TGTGCCAGCAGGGAGGGAGGGGCACTCCAGGCTTTCTATGGCTACACCTTC.

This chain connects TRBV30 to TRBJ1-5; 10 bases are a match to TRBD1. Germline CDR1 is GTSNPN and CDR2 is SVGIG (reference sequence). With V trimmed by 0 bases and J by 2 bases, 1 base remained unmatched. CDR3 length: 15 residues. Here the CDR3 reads CAWSVTGGRNQPQHF. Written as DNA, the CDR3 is TGTGCCTGGAGTGTGACAGGGGGCCGCAATCAGCCCCAGCATTTT. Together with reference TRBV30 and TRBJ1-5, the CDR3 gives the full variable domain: SQTIHQWPATLVQPVGSPLSLECTVEGTSNPNLYWYRQAAGRGLQLLFYSVGIGQISSEVPQNLSASRPQDRQFILSSKKLLLSDSGFYLCAWSVTGGRNQPQHFGDGTRLSIL.

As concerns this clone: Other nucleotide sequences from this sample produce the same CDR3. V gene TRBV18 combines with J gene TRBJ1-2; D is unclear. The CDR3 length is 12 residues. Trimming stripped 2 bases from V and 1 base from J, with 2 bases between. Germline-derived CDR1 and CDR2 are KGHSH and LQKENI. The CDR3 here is CASSPDNYGYTF. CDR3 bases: TGTGCCAGCTCACCAGATAACTATGGCTACACCTTC.

The CDR3 coding sequence is TGTGCCAGCAGCTTAACGGCCATCCGGGAAGCTTTCTTT. Amino acid sequence: CASSLTAIREAFF. The rearrangement joins TRBV7-9 to TRBJ1-1; D is unresolved. The CDR3 consists of 13 residues. The V and J ends lost 2 bases and 8 bases respectively, with 12 bases between them. In germline, CDR1 is SEHNR, CDR2 FQNEAQ (reference sequence).

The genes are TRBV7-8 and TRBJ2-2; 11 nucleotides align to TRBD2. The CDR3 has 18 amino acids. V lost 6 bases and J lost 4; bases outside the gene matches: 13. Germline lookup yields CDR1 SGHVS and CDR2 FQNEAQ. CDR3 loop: CASRQSLIAGGRTGELFF. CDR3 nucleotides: TGTGCCAGCAGACAAAGCCTGATAGCGGGAGGGCGCACCGGGGAGCTGTTTTTT. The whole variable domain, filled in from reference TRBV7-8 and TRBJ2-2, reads GAGVSQSPRYKVAKRGQDVALRCDPISGHVSLFWYQQALGQGPEFLTYFQNEAQLDKSGLPSDRFFAERPEGSVSTLKIQRTQQEDSAVYLCASRQSLIAGGRTGELFFGEGSRLTVL.

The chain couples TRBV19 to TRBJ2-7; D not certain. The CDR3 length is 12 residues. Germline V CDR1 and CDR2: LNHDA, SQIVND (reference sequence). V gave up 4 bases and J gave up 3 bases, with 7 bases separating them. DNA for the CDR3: TGTGCCAGTAGTACTTGGAACTACGAGCAGTACTTC. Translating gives CASSTWNYEQYF.

The CDR3 here is CASSSSEQRGYTF. CDR3 DNA sequence: TGTGCCAGCAGTTCAAGTGAACAACGAGGCTACACCTTC. V usage is TRBV25-1 and J usage is TRBJ1-2; D gene uncertain. This CDR3 comprises 13 residues. Trimming removed 5 bases at V and 8 bases at J, with 15 bases between. Germline CDR1 reads MGHDK; CDR2 reads SYGVNS.

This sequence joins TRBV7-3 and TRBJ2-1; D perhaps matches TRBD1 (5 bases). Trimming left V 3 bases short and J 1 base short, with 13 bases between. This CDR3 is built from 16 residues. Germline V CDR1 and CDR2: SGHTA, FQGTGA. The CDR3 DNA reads TGTGCCAGCAGCTTCTCAGGGTCTTTGTCCTACAATGAGCAGTTCTTC. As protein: CASSFSGSLSYNEQFF.

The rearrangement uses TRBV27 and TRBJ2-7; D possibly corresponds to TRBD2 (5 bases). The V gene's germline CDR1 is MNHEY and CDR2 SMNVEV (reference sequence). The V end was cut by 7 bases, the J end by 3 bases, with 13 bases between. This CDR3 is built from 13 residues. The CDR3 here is CASKARGIYEQYF. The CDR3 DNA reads TGTGCCAGCAAGGCCCGGGGAATCTACGAGCAGTACTTC.

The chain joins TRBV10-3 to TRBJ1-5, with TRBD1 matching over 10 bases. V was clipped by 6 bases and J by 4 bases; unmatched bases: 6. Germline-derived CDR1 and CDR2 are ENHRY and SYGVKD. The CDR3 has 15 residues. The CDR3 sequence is CAIRGQGLENQPQHF. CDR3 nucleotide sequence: TGTGCCATCAGGGGACAGGGGCTGGAAAATCAGCCCCAGCATTTT.

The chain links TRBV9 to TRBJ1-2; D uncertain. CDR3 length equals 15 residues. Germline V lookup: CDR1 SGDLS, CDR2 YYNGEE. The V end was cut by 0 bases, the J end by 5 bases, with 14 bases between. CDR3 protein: CASSVGLGLGYGYTF. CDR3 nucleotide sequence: TGTGCCAGCAGCGTAGGTCTAGGGCTTGGGTATGGCTACACCTTC.

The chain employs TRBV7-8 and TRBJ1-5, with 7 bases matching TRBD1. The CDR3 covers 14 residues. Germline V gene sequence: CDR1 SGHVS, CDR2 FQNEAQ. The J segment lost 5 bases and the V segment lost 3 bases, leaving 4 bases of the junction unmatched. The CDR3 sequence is CASSFHRGYQPQHF. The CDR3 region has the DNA TGTGCCAGCAGCTTCCACAGGGGATATCAGCCCCAGCATTTT.

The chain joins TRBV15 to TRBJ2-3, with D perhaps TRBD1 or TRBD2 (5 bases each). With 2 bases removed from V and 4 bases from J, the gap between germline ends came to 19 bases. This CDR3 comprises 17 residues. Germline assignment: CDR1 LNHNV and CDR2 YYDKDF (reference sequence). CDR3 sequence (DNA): TGTGCCACCAGCAGAAAACCCAGGGCAGGGCGGGCAGATACGCAGTATTTT. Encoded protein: CATSRKPRAGRADTQYF.

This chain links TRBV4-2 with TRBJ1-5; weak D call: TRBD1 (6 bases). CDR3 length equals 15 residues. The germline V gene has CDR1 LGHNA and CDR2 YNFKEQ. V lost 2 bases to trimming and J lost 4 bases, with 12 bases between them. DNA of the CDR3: TGTGCCAGCAGCCAATTCGGACAGCTTAATCAGCCCCAGCATTTT. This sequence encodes CASSQFGQLNQPQHF.

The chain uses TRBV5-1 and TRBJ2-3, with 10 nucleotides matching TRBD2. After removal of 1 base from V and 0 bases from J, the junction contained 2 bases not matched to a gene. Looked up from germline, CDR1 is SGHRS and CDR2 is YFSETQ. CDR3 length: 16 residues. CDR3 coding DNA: TGCGCCAGCAGCTTGACTAGCGGGACTAGCACAGATACGCAGTATTTT. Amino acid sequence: CASSLTSGTSTDTQYF.

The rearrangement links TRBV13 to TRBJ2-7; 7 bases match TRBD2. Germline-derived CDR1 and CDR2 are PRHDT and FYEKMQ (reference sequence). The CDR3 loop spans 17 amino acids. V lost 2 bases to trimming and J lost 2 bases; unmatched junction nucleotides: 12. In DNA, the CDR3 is TGTGCCAGCAGCTTATCCCCGACTAGCTACCTCCCCTACGAGCAGTACTTC. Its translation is CASSLSPTSYLPYEQYF.

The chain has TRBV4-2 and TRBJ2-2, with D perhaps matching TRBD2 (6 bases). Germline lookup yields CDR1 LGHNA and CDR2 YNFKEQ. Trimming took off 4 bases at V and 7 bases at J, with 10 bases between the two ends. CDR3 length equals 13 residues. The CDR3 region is CASSRRDDGELFF. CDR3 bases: TGTGCCAGCAGCCGGCGGGATGACGGGGAGCTGTTTTTT.

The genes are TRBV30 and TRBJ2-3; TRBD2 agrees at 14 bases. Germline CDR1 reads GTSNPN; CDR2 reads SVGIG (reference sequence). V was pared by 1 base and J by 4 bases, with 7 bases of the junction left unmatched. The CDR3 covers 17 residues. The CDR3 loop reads CAWSDDPGLAGADTQYF. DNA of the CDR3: TGTGCCTGGAGTGACGACCCGGGACTAGCGGGAGCAGATACGCAGTATTTT.

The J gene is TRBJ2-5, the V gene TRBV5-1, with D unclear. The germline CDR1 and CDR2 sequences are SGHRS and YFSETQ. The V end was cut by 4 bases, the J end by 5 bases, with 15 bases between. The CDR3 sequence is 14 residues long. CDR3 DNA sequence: TGCGCCAGCAGCAAGGACGGTAGGTGGGAGACCCAGTACTTC. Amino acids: CASSKDGRWETQYF.

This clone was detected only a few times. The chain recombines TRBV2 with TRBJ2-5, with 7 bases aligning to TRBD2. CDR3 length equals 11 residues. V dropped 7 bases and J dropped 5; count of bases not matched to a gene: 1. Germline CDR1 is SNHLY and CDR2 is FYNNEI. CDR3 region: CASKAGETQYF. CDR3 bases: TGTGCCAGCAAAGCGGGGGAGACCCAGTACTTC.

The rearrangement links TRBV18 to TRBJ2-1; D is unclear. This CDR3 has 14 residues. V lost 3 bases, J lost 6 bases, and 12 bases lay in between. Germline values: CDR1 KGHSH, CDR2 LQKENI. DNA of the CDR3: TGTGCCAGCTCACCGGACGCAAACCCCAATGAGCAGTTCTTC. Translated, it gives CASSPDANPNEQFF.